What follows are 29 T cell receptor beta chains derived from one specimen sequenced in a study of monozygotic twins with inflammatory bowel disease. TCRdb reprocessed the 5' RACE reads, with one entry per CDR3 protein and no DNA. Here the sample table reports 150,000 to 200,000 distinct CDR3 sequences. Material: blood. The receptors stem from a human donor with ulcerative colitis or Crohn's disease, or a healthy co-twin of an affected twin (not recorded which).

This sequence joins TRBV30 and TRBJ1-1; TCRdb outputs TRBD1, but without DNA this stays unchecked. CDR3 length equals 12 residues. The germline V gene has CDR1 GTSNPN and CDR2 SVGIG (reference sequence). CDR3: CAWQQGGTEAFF.

The chain couples TRBV5-1 to TRBJ2-2; TCRdb calls TRBD2, which cannot be checked without DNA. Looked up from germline, CDR1 is SGHRS and CDR2 is YFSETQ. The CDR3 covers 16 residues. The CDR3 region is CASSRGLAGNTGELFF.

The chain carries TRBV7-2 and TRBJ2-2; the TRBD2 assignment by TCRdb is unverifiable without DNA. Germline values: CDR1 SGHTA, CDR2 FQGNSA. The length of the CDR3 is 17 residues. The CDR3 loop reads CASSLATSGEGTGELFF.

The V gene is TRBV12-3 or TRBV12-4, the J gene TRBJ2-7. The CDR3 consists of 13 residues. This chain's CDR3 is CASRWQGSYEQYF.

V gene TRBV27 combines with J gene TRBJ1-1; TCRdb calls TRBD1, which cannot be checked without DNA. The CDR3 sequence is 14 residues long. Germline V gene sequence: CDR1 MNHEY, CDR2 SMNVEV (reference sequence). The CDR3 sequence is CASSFNRGGGEAFF.

J is TRBJ2-7 and V is TRBV28; TCRdb picks TRBD1, but there is no DNA to check that call. This CDR3 is 11 amino acids long. Germline assignment: CDR1 MDHEN and CDR2 SYDVKM. The CDR3 region is CASSLQGRQYF.

V usage is TRBV7-2 and J usage is TRBJ1-5; absent DNA, TCRdb's TRBD1 call cannot be checked. The CDR3 length is 13 residues. Germline loops: CDR1 SGHTA, CDR2 FQGNSA. This chain's CDR3 is CASTPVPRGPQHF.

This sequence joins TRBV7-2 and TRBJ1-1; TCRdb selects TRBD1, and the lack of DNA leaves this call unchecked. Germline lookup yields CDR1 SGHTA and CDR2 FQGNSA. This CDR3 has 15 residues. CDR3 sequence: CASSLVPGNAAEAFF.

The V and J genes are TRBV28 and TRBJ2-7; without DNA, the TCRdb call of TRBD2 cannot be checked. Germline V CDR1 and CDR2: MDHEN, SYDVKM. The CDR3 is 14 amino acids. The chain's CDR3 is CGSSRSGGLFEQYF.

The V gene is TRBV20-1, the J gene TRBJ2-3; TCRdb's D gene call, TRBD1, goes unchecked for lack of DNA. This CDR3 spans 15 amino acids. Germline V gives CDR1 DFQATT, CDR2 SNEGSKA (reference sequence). CDR3 sequence reads: CSAREGGGASGTQYF.

The CDR3 here is CATSSKDTLDIQYF. The chain joins TRBV24-1 to TRBJ2-4; TCRdb selects TRBD1, and the lack of DNA leaves this call unchecked. Germline values: CDR1 KGHDR, CDR2 SFDVKD. The CDR3 is made up of 14 amino acids.

The V call is TRBV24-1, the J call TRBJ2-7; with no DNA, the TCRdb D assignment of TRBD1 cannot be verified. The CDR3 length is 15 residues. Germline V CDR1 and CDR2: KGHDR, SFDVKD. The CDR3 sequence is CATSDRTGGVNGQYF.

CDR3 sequence: CASSRVTGTGGDEAFF. The rearrangement uses TRBV18 and TRBJ1-1; TCRdb lists TRBD1, though no DNA is available to test this call. The germline V gene has CDR1 KGHSH and CDR2 LQKENI. The CDR3 loop spans 16 amino acids.

The V and J genes are TRBV28 and TRBJ2-1; the TCRdb call, TRBD1, lacks DNA for checking. The CDR3 runs to 15 residues. The germline V gene encodes CDR1 MDHEN and CDR2 SYDVKM. CDR3: CASSSTGGVWYEQFF.

The V call is TRBV7-8, the J call TRBJ1-4; the TCRdb call, TRBD1, lacks DNA for checking. CDR3 length: 17 residues. The germline gives CDR1 SGHVS, CDR2 FQNEAQ. CDR3 amino acids: CASSVSTGGAVNEKLFF.

The chain is built from TRBV6-1 and TRBJ2-7; TCRdb calls TRBD2, which cannot be checked without DNA. The CDR3 totals 15 residues. CDR1 is MNHNS and CDR2 is SASEGT in the germline V gene. CDR3 region: CASSPTGGFSYEQYF.

The chain carries TRBV12-3 or TRBV12-4 and TRBJ2-2. The length of the CDR3 is 13 residues. CDR3 protein: CASSLIGTGELFF.

The chain employs TRBV11-2 and TRBJ2-5; TCRdb calls TRBD2, which cannot be checked without DNA. The CDR3 is 15 residues long. The germline V gene has CDR1 SGHAT and CDR2 FQNNGV. The CDR3 sequence is CASSISGTRGETQYF. Supplemented by reference TRBV11-2 and TRBJ2-5, the full variable domain reads EAGVAQSPRYKIIEKRQSVAFWCNPISGHATLYWYQQILGQGPKLLIQFQNNGVVDDSQLPKDRFSAERLKGVDSTLKIQPAKLEDSAVYLCASSISGTRGETQYFGPGTRLLVL.

This chain uses TRBV5-4 with TRBJ2-7; the TCRdb D gene call, TRBD2, has no DNA to confirm it. The CDR3 loop spans 16 amino acids. From germline, CDR1 is SGHNT and CDR2 YYREEE (reference sequence). The CDR3 protein is CASKEERAAVGYEQYF.

The CDR3 sequence: CASSVGLAESLLNTQYF. The V and J genes are TRBV9 and TRBJ2-3; TCRdb lists TRBD2, though no DNA is available to test this call. Germline assignment: CDR1 SGDLS and CDR2 YYNGEE. The CDR3 extends over 17 amino acids.

This chain joins TRBV30 and TRBJ2-1; with no DNA, the TCRdb D assignment of TRBD1 cannot be verified. The length of the CDR3 is 11 residues. CDR1 and CDR2 from the germline V gene are GTSNPN and SVGIG (reference sequence). CDR3 in amino acids: CAWSTGTGRFF. Full variable domain (outside the CDR3, taken from reference TRBV30 and TRBJ2-1): SQTIHQWPATLVQPVGSPLSLECTVEGTSNPNLYWYRQAAGRGLQLLFYSVGIGQISSEVPQNLSASRPQDRQFILSSKKLLLSDSGFYLCAWSTGTGRFFGPGTRLTVL.

The chain couples TRBV5-1 to TRBJ2-5; TCRdb designates TRBD2, a call that cannot be tested without DNA. The germline gives CDR1 SGHRS, CDR2 YFSETQ. The CDR3 consists of 15 residues. Here the CDR3 reads CASSLARAGSETQYF.

The J gene is TRBJ1-6, the V gene TRBV6-1. CDR1 is MNHNS and CDR2 is SASEGT in the germline V gene. The CDR3 consists of 17 residues. The CDR3 sequence is CASRPDRPGGYNSPLHF.

The rearrangement links TRBV11-2 to TRBJ2-7. Germline V CDR1 and CDR2: SGHAT, FQNNGV. This CDR3 contains 14 residues. CDR3 in amino acids: CASSSDWVRYEQYF.

V usage is TRBV12-3 or TRBV12-4 and J usage is TRBJ1-5; TCRdb gives TRBD1 as the D gene, but with no DNA this cannot be confirmed. The CDR3 spans 15 residues. CDR3 protein: CASSLRGQGNQPQHF.

The chain carries TRBV19 and TRBJ2-3; TCRdb designates TRBD1, a call that cannot be tested without DNA. The CDR3 length is 15 residues. CDR1 is LNHDA and CDR2 is SQIVND in the germline V gene (reference sequence). The CDR3 is CASSTPGTIPDTQYF.

The J gene is TRBJ1-2, the V gene TRBV7-3; TCRdb's D call, TRBD1, is unchecked because there is no DNA. This CDR3 has 13 amino acids. Germline CDR1 reads SGHTA; CDR2 reads FQGTGA. The chain's CDR3 is CASSLTGDYGYTF. The variable domain in full, completed from reference TRBV7-3 and TRBJ1-2, reads GAGVSQTPSNKVTEKGKYVELRCDPISGHTALYWYRQSLGQGPEFLIYFQGTGAADDSGLPNDRFFAVRPEGSVSTLKIQRTERGDSAVYLCASSLTGDYGYTFGSGTRLTVV.

The J gene is TRBJ2-3, the V gene TRBV19; TCRdb's D call, TRBD2, is unchecked because there is no DNA. This CDR3 is 14 amino acids long. From germline, CDR1 is LNHDA and CDR2 SQIVND (reference sequence). The CDR3 protein is CASSFSGSADTQYF.

The chain couples TRBV20-1 to TRBJ2-5; TCRdb designates TRBD1, a call that cannot be tested without DNA. The CDR3 contains 13 residues. CDR1 and CDR2 (germline): DFQATT, SNEGSKA (reference sequence). The CDR3 region is CSASTGAPETQYF.